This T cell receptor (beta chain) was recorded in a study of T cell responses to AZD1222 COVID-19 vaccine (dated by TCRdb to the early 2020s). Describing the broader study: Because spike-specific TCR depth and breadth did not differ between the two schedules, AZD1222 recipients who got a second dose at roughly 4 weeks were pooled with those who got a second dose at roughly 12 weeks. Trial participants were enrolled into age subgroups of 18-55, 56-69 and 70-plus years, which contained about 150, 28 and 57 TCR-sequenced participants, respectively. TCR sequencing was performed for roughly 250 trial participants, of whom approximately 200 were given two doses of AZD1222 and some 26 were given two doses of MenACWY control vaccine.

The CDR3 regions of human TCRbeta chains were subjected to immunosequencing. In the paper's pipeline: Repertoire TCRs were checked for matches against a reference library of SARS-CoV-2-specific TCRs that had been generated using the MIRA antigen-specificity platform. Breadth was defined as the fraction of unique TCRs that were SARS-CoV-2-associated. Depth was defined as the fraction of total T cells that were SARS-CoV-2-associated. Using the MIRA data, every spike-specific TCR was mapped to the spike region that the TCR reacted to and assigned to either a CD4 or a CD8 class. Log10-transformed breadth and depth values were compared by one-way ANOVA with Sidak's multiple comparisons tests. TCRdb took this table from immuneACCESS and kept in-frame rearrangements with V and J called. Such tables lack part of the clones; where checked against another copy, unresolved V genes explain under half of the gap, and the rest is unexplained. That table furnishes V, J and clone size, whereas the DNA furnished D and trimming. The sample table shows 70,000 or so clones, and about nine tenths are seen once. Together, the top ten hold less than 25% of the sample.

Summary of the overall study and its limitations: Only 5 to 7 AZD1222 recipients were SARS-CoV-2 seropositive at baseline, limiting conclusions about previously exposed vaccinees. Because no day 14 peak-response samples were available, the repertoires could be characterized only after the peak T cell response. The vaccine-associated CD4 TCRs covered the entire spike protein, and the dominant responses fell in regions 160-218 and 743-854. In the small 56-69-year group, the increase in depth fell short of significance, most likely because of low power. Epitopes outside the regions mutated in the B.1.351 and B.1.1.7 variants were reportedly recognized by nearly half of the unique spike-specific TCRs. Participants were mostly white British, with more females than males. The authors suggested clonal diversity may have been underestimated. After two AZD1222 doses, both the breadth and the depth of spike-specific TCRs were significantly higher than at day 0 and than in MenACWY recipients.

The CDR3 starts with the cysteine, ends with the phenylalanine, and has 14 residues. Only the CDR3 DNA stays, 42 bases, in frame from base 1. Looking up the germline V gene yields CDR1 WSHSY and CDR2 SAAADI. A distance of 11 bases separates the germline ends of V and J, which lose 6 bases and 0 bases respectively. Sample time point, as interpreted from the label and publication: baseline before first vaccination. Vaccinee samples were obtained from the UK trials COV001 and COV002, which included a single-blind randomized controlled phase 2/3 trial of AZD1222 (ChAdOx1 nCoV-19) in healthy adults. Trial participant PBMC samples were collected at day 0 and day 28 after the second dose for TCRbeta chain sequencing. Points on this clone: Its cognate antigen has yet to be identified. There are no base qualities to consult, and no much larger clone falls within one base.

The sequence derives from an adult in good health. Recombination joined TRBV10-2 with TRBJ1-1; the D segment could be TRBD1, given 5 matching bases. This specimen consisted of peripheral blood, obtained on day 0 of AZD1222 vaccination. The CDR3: CASSLTVVNTEAFF. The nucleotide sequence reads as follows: TGCGCCAGCAGCTTGACAGTGGTGAACACTGAAGCTTTCTTT.